The T cell receptor (beta chain) described here comes from a study of blood T cell dynamics during melanoma immunotherapy. Sequencing used immunoSEQ multiplex PCR; TCRdb keeps in-frame clones, though not all of them. The sample lists some 16,000 clones; 94% were seen once. The germline V gene has CDR1 MNHEY and CDR2 SMNVEV (reference sequence). This CDR3 is 14 amino acids long. V shed 3 bases and J shed 2 bases, with 9 bases lying between them. Time point of the sample: week 3, after first cycle of checkpoint inhibitor. The chain links TRBV27 to TRBJ2-3; D may correspond to TRBD1 or TRBD2 (5 bases each). The sequencing here drew on effector memory CD8+ T cells from blood, taken from a patient treated with checkpoint blockade. This clonotype originated in a human donor with melanoma. CDR3 DNA: TGTGCCAGCAGTTTTTTCGGGACCACAGATACGCAGTATTTT. It specifies CASSFFGTTDTQYF.